These 14 T cell receptor beta chains originate from one sample sequenced in a study of blood T cell repertoires in COVID-19. The protocol was immunoSEQ multiplex PCR, while the TCRdb copy is restricted to in-frame clones and leaves out a portion. The sample holds about 410,000 clones, more than 80% seen once. Sequenced: peripheral blood. These receptors were taken from a woman aged 30 to 39 with active or convalescent COVID-19.

This chain connects TRBV2 to TRBJ2-3, with D possibly TRBD1 on 5 matching bases. CDR1 and CDR2 (germline): SNHLY, FYNNEI. V was shortened by 3 bases and J by 2 bases, with 9 bases between the two germline ends. CDR3 length equals 14 residues. Here the CDR3 reads CASSDRQNTDTQYF. The CDR3 DNA follows: TGTGCCAGCAGTGATCGACAGAACACAGATACGCAGTATTTT.

V gene TRBV2 combines with J gene TRBJ2-1; TRBD2 matches 7 bases. Germline loops: CDR1 SNHLY, CDR2 FYNNEI. The ends lost 8 bases at V and 9 bases at J; junction bases unmatched: 7. This CDR3 has 12 residues. In DNA form, the CDR3 reads TGTGCCAGCCTCGGGGGGTTCGGTGAGCAGTTCTTC. Translating it yields CASLGGFGEQFF.

The chain employs TRBV4-1 and TRBJ2-7; 12 bases map to TRBD2. The V gene end was trimmed by 4 bases and the J gene end by 0 bases; junction bases not matched to a gene: 16. This CDR3 spans 20 amino acids. The germline gives CDR1 MGHRA, CDR2 YSYEKL. The CDR3 DNA reads TGCGCCAGCAGCCCAGGAGGGGAGGCTAGCGGGGGGGTCAGCTCCTACGAGCAGTACTTC. Translation gives CASSPGGEASGGVSSYEQYF.

This clone was observed a handful of times. The chain couples TRBV3-1 (or the pseudogene TRBV3-2) to TRBJ1-2, with a weak D call TRBD1 (6 bases). The CDR3 has 15 amino acids. Germline loops: CDR1 LGHDT, CDR2 YNNKEL (reference sequence). The ends were cut back, 5 bases at V and 4 bases at J, with 17 bases in the middle. The CDR3 here is CASSESGRGIYGYTF. The CDR3, as DNA: TGTGCCAGCAGCGAATCGGGCAGGGGCATCTATGGCTACACCTTC.

The chain links TRBV18 to TRBJ1-1; no reliable D call. This CDR3 spans 14 amino acids. Germline CDR1 KGHSH, CDR2 LQKENI. Between the trimmed V and J ends, which lost 0 bases and 9 bases, there was a span of 14 bases. CDR3: CASSPPRATEQAFF. Written as DNA, the CDR3 is TGTGCCAGCTCACCACCGAGGGCGACTGAACAAGCTTTCTTT.

This chain links TRBV18 with TRBJ2-7; TRBD1 agrees at 7 bases. CDR1 and CDR2 from the germline V gene are KGHSH and LQKENI. The CDR3 is 13 residues long. Trimming took 1 base from V and 13 from J; bases not matched to a gene: 10. CDR3 residues: CASSPLRGDREYF. For the CDR3, the DNA is TGTGCCAGCTCACCACTGAGAGGGGACAGAGAATACTTC.

The chain carries TRBV7-9 and TRBJ1-4; no reliable D call. V was trimmed by 3 bases and J by 7 bases, leaving 3 bases between them. The germline gives CDR1 SEHNR, CDR2 FQNEAQ (reference sequence). CDR3 length: 11 residues. CDR3 sequence (DNA): TGTGCCAGCAGCTTCTCTGAAAAACTGTTTTTT. As protein: CASSFSEKLFF.

The chain recombines TRBV5-1 with TRBJ1-1, with 9 bases fitting TRBD1. The length of the CDR3 is 17 residues. The V and J ends lost 4 bases and 5 bases, in that order; junction bases with no gene match: 15. Germline-derived CDR1 and CDR2 are SGHRS and YFSETQ. The CDR3: CASSAGPLQGAWTEAFF. CDR3 DNA: TGCGCCAGCAGCGCCGGACCGCTACAGGGGGCATGGACTGAAGCTTTCTTT.

The chain combines TRBV24-1 with TRBJ2-1; D perhaps matches TRBD2 (5 bases). CDR3 length: 17 residues. The V end was cut by 5 bases, the J end by 7 bases, with 23 bases between. Germline lookup yields CDR1 KGHDR and CDR2 SFDVKD. Here the CDR3 reads CATSAGSGLVRKNEQFF. The CDR3 nucleotides read TGTGCCACCAGTGCGGGGTCGGGCCTAGTTAGAAAGAATGAGCAGTTCTTC.

This chain uses TRBV6-5 with TRBJ2-3; no definite D call. Between the trimmed V and J ends, which lost 6 bases and 2 bases, there was a span of 6 bases. CDR1 MNHEY and CDR2 SVGAGI come from the germline V gene. The length of the CDR3 is 12 residues. DNA for the CDR3: TGTGCCAGCAGCCTGGCCACAGATACGCAGTATTTT. Protein product: CASSLATDTQYF.

The J gene is TRBJ1-2, the V gene TRBV5-6; no reliable D call. The ends were cut back, 5 bases at V and 6 bases at J, with 8 bases in the middle. Germline assignment: CDR1 SGHDT and CDR2 YYEEEE. This CDR3 comprises 11 residues. The CDR3 DNA is TGTGCCAGCAGTAGTATAGATGGCTACACCTTC. This gives the protein CASSSIDGYTF.

This clone has just one count. The genes are TRBV5-1 and TRBJ2-5; 12 bases are shared with TRBD2. Per the germline V gene, CDR1 is SGHRS and CDR2 is YFSETQ. The CDR3 spans 17 residues. Trimming took 0 bases from V and 5 from J; bases not matched to a gene: 8. The CDR3 coding sequence is TGCGCCAGCAGCTTGGATGCTAGCGGGGGGGCCGAGGAGACCCAGTACTTC. As protein: CASSLDASGGAEETQYF.

J is TRBJ1-2 and V is TRBV7-2; weak D call: TRBD1 (6 bases). Trimming took 3 bases from V and 2 from J, leaving 7 bases between them. Germline CDR1 is SGHTA and CDR2 is FQGNSA. The CDR3 is 13 residues long. The DNA of the CDR3 is TGTGCCAGCAGCTTCACAGGGAACTATGGCTACACCTTC. This gives the protein CASSFTGNYGYTF. The variable domain in full, completed from reference TRBV7-2 and TRBJ1-2, reads GAGVSQSPSNKVTEKGKDVELRCDPISGHTALYWYRQSLGQGLEFLIYFQGNSAPDKSGLPSDRFSAERTGGSVSTLTIQRTQQEDSAVYLCASSFTGNYGYTFGSGTRLTVV.

The chain has TRBV7-9 and TRBJ1-1, with unresolved D. CDR3 size: 12 residues. Deletions cut 4 bases from V and 10 bases from J, with 13 bases between. Germline loops: CDR1 SEHNR, CDR2 FQNEAQ (reference sequence). The CDR3, as DNA: TGTGCCAGCAGCTCAACCGGGAAGCGAGCTTTCTTT. It specifies CASSSTGKRAFF. The complete variable domain, with remaining parts taken from reference TRBV7-9 and TRBJ1-1, reads DTGVSQNPRHKITKRGQNVTFRCDPISEHNRLYWYRQTLGQGPEFLTYFQNEAQLEKSRLLSDRFSAERPKGSFSTLEIQRTEQGDSAMYLCASSSTGKRAFFGQGTRLTVV.